This T cell receptor (beta chain) derives from a study of T cell responses to AZD1222 COVID-19 vaccine. Study background: Some second doses came at about 4 weeks and others at about 12 weeks; these were pooled. Findings of the study overall: Following two doses of AZD1222, Spike-specific TCR breadth and depth rose. CD4 TCRs covered the whole spike, strongest at regions 160-218 and 743-854.

Looked up from germline, CDR1 is SGDLS and CDR2 is YYNGEE. The CDR3 is made up of 16 amino acids. Losses at the gene ends were 3 bases for V and 3 bases for J; bases not matched to a gene: 8. Ten or more counts support this clone. Its target is unknown. The table came from immunoSEQ multiplex PCR; TCRdb's copy has only in-frame clones and leaves some out. There are 80,000 or so clones in the sample; 65% to 85% occur only once, and 2.9% lies in the top ten. The V and J genes are TRBV9 and TRBJ2-3; 9 bases map to TRBD2. The clonotype was recovered from an adult in good health. The sample was peripheral blood, taken on day 0 of AZD1222 vaccination. The CDR3 coding sequence is TGTGCCAGCAGCGCGGAAGCGGGAGGCGTTACAGATACGCAGTATTTT. Translating it yields CASSAEAGGVTDTQYF.